The 26 T cell receptor beta chains below were found in one sample sequenced in a study of CD8+CD57+ T cells in acquired aplastic anemia. Researchers used genomic DNA as the template to profile TCR beta VDJ and CDR3. TCRdb independently ran MiXCR on the reads; one entry per CDR3 protein. The sample has about 48,000 distinct CDR3 sequences; around 70% are singletons. The sequenced sample consisted of sorted CD4+, CD8+, or CD8+CD57+ T cells (not recorded which) from PBMCs. These receptors were taken from a human donor in good health, serving as a control.

This chain uses TRBV19 with TRBJ2-2, with D hard to call. The V gene lost 9 bases and the J gene lost 3 bases, with 5 bases spanning the gap. CDR1 LNHDA and CDR2 SQIVND come from the germline V gene (reference sequence). The CDR3 loop spans 11 amino acids. The CDR3 DNA reads as TGTGCCAGCAAGTACACCGGGGAGCTGTTTTTT. Translating gives CASKYTGELFF.

The chain recombines TRBV7-8 with TRBJ2-6; no clear D. CDR3 size: 11 residues. CDR1 and CDR2 from the germline V gene are SGHVS and FQNEAQ. The V end lost 6 bases, the J end lost 8 bases, and 5 bases lay between the germline ends. The CDR3 loop is CASSSSNVLTF. CDR3 DNA sequence: TGTGCCAGCAGTTCCTCCAACGTCCTGACTTTC.

The V and J genes are TRBV24-1 and TRBJ1-2; 7 bases agree with TRBD1. CDR1 is KGHDR and CDR2 is SFDVKD in the germline V gene. This CDR3 comprises 14 residues. The junction had 6 bases not matched to a gene; V was cut back by 7 bases and J by 2 bases. The CDR3 sequence is CATSGDRVNYGYTF. In nucleotides, the CDR3 is TGTGCCACCAGCGGTGACAGGGTAAACTATGGCTACACCTTC.

The chain recombines TRBV29-1 with TRBJ2-3; maybe TRBD1 (5 bases). Trimming left V 4 bases short and J 10 bases short, with 15 bases between. The CDR3 is 12 residues long. Per germline, CDR1 SQVTM and CDR2 ANQGSEA. DNA of the CDR3: TGCAGCGTTGTGGCAGGGCGGAGTGCGCAGTATTTT. This sequence encodes CSVVAGRSAQYF.

Note on this clonotype: The junction shows a germline mismatch at one end, possibly a read error. The chain has TRBV6-1 and TRBJ1-2, with D possibly TRBD1 on 6 matching bases. Germline assignment: CDR1 MNHNS and CDR2 SASEGT. The CDR3 runs to 11 residues. The CDR3 here is CASSEGGGCTF. For the CDR3, the DNA is TGTGCCAGCAGCGAAGGGGGTGGCTGCACCTTC.

The chain couples TRBV7-2 to TRBJ2-1; D unclear. Germline loops: CDR1 SGHTA, CDR2 FQGNSA. The CDR3 extends over 13 amino acids. V lost 5 bases, J lost 6 bases, and 11 bases lay in between. The DNA of the CDR3 is TGTGCCAGCAGCCGACCGGGCCCCAATGAGCAGTTCTTC. Its translation is CASSRPGPNEQFF.

The rearrangement uses TRBV5-1 and TRBJ1-3, with unresolved D. Germline V CDR1 and CDR2: SGHRS, YFSETQ. This CDR3 spans 14 amino acids. Trimming took off 4 bases at V and 3 bases at J, with 11 bases between the two ends. In DNA, the CDR3 is TGCGCCAGCAGCGGACGGACGGATGGAAACACCATATATTTT. It is translated as CASSGRTDGNTIYF.

This chain connects TRBV19 to TRBJ2-7; tentatively, D is TRBD2 (6 bases). CDR3 size: 13 residues. Trimming cost V 9 bases and J 3 bases, with 15 bases left between them. Germline-derived CDR1 and CDR2 are LNHDA and SQIVND (reference sequence). CDR3 amino acids: CASGGTLIYEQYF. CDR3 bases: TGTGCCAGCGGGGGAACGCTGATCTACGAGCAGTACTTC.

The chain links TRBV24-1 to TRBJ1-2; no clear D gene. This CDR3 has 14 amino acids. Germline CDR1 is KGHDR and CDR2 is SFDVKD. V lost 5 bases, J lost 7 bases, and 16 bases lay in between. The CDR3 nucleotides are TGTGCCACCAGTGCCTCGACACCCGGTCGTGGCTACACCTTC. It translates to CATSASTPGRGYTF.

The chain uses TRBV25-1 and TRBJ2-7; possibly TRBD2 for D (6 bases). The germline V gene encodes CDR1 MGHDK and CDR2 SYGVNS. Trimming removed 3 bases at V and 3 bases at J, with 15 bases between. The CDR3 has 15 residues. DNA of the CDR3: TGTGCCAGCAGTGACAGGGACTCTCCAATCTACGAGCAGTACTTC. Amino acid sequence: CASSDRDSPIYEQYF.

This clonotype showed up just once. The chain employs TRBV2 and TRBJ1-2, with unresolved D. The CDR3 runs 12 residues. Trimming removed 6 bases from V and 5 bases from J, with 10 bases in between. CDR1 and CDR2 from the germline V gene are SNHLY and FYNNEI. The CDR3 nucleotides are TGTGCCAGCAGCGATACAGTATATGGCTACACCTTC. Residues: CASSDTVYGYTF. Full variable domain (outside the CDR3, taken from reference TRBV2 and TRBJ1-2): EPEVTQTPSHQVTQMGQEVILRCVPISNHLYFYWYRQILGQKVEFLVSFYNNEISEKSEIFDDQFSVERPDGSNFTLKIRSTKLEDSAMYFCASSDTVYGYTFGSGTRLTVV.

The chain recombines TRBV15 with TRBJ1-2, with D possibly being TRBD1 (5 bases). This CDR3 is 15 amino acids long. Germline values: CDR1 LNHNV, CDR2 YYDKDF (reference sequence). The V end was cut by 0 bases, the J end by 2 bases, with 10 bases between. In DNA, the CDR3 is TGTGCCACCAGCAGAGATCAGGGTGCGAACTATGGCTACACCTTC. Its translation: CATSRDQGANYGYTF.

The rearrangement links TRBV29-1 to TRBJ2-7; D is unclear. Looked up from germline, CDR1 is SQVTM and CDR2 is ANQGSEA. Trimming removed 7 bases at V and 5 bases at J, with 15 bases between. This CDR3 is 12 amino acids long. The CDR3 here is CSAWGLANEQYF. CDR3 coding DNA: TGCAGCGCCTGGGGTCTCGCTAACGAGCAGTACTTC.

The chain uses TRBV24-1 and TRBJ2-2; 7 nucleotides agree with TRBD1. Germline values: CDR1 KGHDR, CDR2 SFDVKD. The J segment lost 8 bases and the V segment lost 5 bases, leaving 10 bases of the junction unmatched. This CDR3 contains 15 residues. Written as DNA, the CDR3 is TGTGCCACCAGTGCGGCAGGGGGTTACCCGGGGGAGCTGTTTTTT. Translating gives CATSAAGGYPGELFF.

The rearrangement uses TRBV9 and TRBJ1-4, with 8 bases that match TRBD1. With 3 bases clipped from V and 8 bases from J, the junction kept 6 bases outside the gene matches. Germline-derived CDR1 and CDR2 are SGDLS and YYNGEE. The CDR3 runs to 14 residues. In DNA, the CDR3 is TGTGCCAGCAGCGCTCAGGGGGCGTACGAAAAACTGTTTTTT. Its protein is CASSAQGAYEKLFF.

This clonotype was seen a handful of times. The chain employs TRBV15 and TRBJ2-5; TRBD2 matches at 9 bases. The germline V gene encodes CDR1 LNHNV and CDR2 YYDKDF (reference sequence). This CDR3 is built from 15 residues. The trim removed 6 bases at V and 3 bases at J, leaving 8 bases unmatched. CDR3 loop: CATSTTSGLEETQYF. The CDR3 coding sequence is TGTGCCACCAGTACGACTAGCGGATTAGAAGAGACCCAGTACTTC.

This clonotype came up once. The V call is TRBV24-1, the J call TRBJ1-2; 11 nucleotides match TRBD1. The CDR3 is made up of 14 amino acids. Germline V gene sequence: CDR1 KGHDR, CDR2 SFDVKD. Losses at the gene ends were 3 bases for V and 7 bases for J; bases not matched to a gene: 3. The CDR3 coding sequence is TGTGCCACCAGTGATCGGGACAGGGGGTTTGGCTACACCTTC. This translates into CATSDRDRGFGYTF.

This sequence joins TRBV10-2 and TRBJ2-1; TRBD1 aligns across 7 bases. V dropped 10 bases and J dropped 1; count of bases not matched to a gene: 7. The germline CDR1 and CDR2 sequences are WSHSY and SAAADI. The CDR3 length is 14 residues. CDR3 nucleotide sequence: TGCGCCACCAGAATACAGGGGTCCTACAATGAGCAGTTCTTC. It translates to CATRIQGSYNEQFF.

The J gene is TRBJ2-5, the V gene TRBV2; tentatively, D is TRBD1 (5 bases). The CDR3 is 15 residues long. Germline CDR1 reads SNHLY; CDR2 reads FYNNEI. The V end was cut by 0 bases, the J end by 4 bases, with 12 bases between. CDR3 nucleotides: TGTGCCAGCAGTGAAGCGAATCAGGGTCTAGAGACCCAGTACTTC. As protein: CASSEANQGLETQYF. The full variable domain, its missing parts supplied by reference TRBV2 and TRBJ2-5, is EPEVTQTPSHQVTQMGQEVILRCVPISNHLYFYWYRQILGQKVEFLVSFYNNEISEKSEIFDDQFSVERPDGSNFTLKIRSTKLEDSAMYFCASSEANQGLETQYFGPGTRLLVL.

The rearrangement links TRBV9 to TRBJ1-1; D gene ambiguous. V dropped 0 bases and J dropped 3 bases, with 9 bases sitting between them. Germline V gives CDR1 SGDLS, CDR2 YYNGEE. The CDR3 spans 14 residues. CDR3 loop: CASSVAIGDTEAFF. CDR3 nucleotides: TGTGCCAGCAGCGTAGCCATCGGGGACACTGAAGCTTTCTTT.

The chain recombines TRBV9 with TRBJ1-6; 11 positions match TRBD1. This CDR3 is built from 16 residues. Per the germline V gene, CDR1 is SGDLS and CDR2 is YYNGEE. The V gene end was trimmed by 0 bases and the J gene end by 9 bases; junction bases not matched to a gene: 5. CDR3 protein: CASSVGDGTGGSPLHF. As DNA, the CDR3 is TGTGCCAGCAGCGTAGGAGATGGGACAGGGGGTTCACCCCTCCACTTT.

This clonotype was detected many times. This rearrangement joins TRBV7-8 to TRBJ1-6; 10 bases are a match to TRBD1. CDR1 and CDR2 from the germline V gene are SGHVS and FQNEAQ. This CDR3 region has 15 residues. V shed 3 bases, J shed 6 bases, and the junction held 2 bases outside the gene matches. This chain's CDR3 is CASSFGDRGNSPLHF. CDR3 sequence (DNA): TGTGCCAGCAGCTTTGGGGACAGGGGTAATTCACCCCTCCACTTT. Full variable domain (remainder filled in from reference TRBV7-8 and TRBJ1-6): GAGVSQSPRYKVAKRGQDVALRCDPISGHVSLFWYQQALGQGPEFLTYFQNEAQLDKSGLPSDRFFAERPEGSVSTLKIQRTQQEDSAVYLCASSFGDRGNSPLHFGNGTRLTVT.

CDR3 DNA sequence: TGTGCCAGCAGCCCCGGGACAGGCTACGAGCAGTACTTC. Amino acids: CASSPGTGYEQYF. V and J are TRBV14 and TRBJ2-7, with 8 bases identical to TRBD1. Trimming removed 4 bases from V and 3 bases from J; junction bases left unmatched: 2. CDR1 is SGHDN and CDR2 is FVKESK in the germline V gene. The CDR3 sequence is 13 residues long.

The V gene is TRBV7-2, the J gene TRBJ2-5; D is perhaps TRBD1 (6 bases). CDR1 and CDR2 (germline): SGHTA, FQGNSA. The CDR3 runs to 15 residues. Trimming pared 4 bases from V and 2 bases from J, leaving 14 bases between. This CDR3 reads CASSSGVLGQETQYF. CDR3 nucleotide sequence: TGTGCCAGCAGCTCAGGGGTCTTAGGACAAGAGACCCAGTACTTC.

The chain carries TRBV12-3 or TRBV12-4 and TRBJ1-6, with TRBD1 as a possible D gene (5 bases). V was pared by 5 bases and J by 7 bases, with 15 bases between. This CDR3 spans 15 amino acids. DNA for the CDR3: TGTGCCAGCAGTGGGACGGGGGGGGAAAATTCACCCCTCCACTTT. Translating gives CASSGTGGENSPLHF.

This clonotype was found once. The genes are TRBV19 and TRBJ1-2; 9 positions agree with TRBD1. The ends lost 3 bases at V and 7 bases at J; junction bases unmatched: 12. This CDR3 spans 16 amino acids. The V gene's germline CDR1 is LNHDA and CDR2 SQIVND (reference sequence). In DNA, the CDR3 is TGTGCCAGTAGTATTGTGGGACAGGGCATTTCTAGTGGCTACACCTTC. This sequence encodes CASSIVGQGISSGYTF.